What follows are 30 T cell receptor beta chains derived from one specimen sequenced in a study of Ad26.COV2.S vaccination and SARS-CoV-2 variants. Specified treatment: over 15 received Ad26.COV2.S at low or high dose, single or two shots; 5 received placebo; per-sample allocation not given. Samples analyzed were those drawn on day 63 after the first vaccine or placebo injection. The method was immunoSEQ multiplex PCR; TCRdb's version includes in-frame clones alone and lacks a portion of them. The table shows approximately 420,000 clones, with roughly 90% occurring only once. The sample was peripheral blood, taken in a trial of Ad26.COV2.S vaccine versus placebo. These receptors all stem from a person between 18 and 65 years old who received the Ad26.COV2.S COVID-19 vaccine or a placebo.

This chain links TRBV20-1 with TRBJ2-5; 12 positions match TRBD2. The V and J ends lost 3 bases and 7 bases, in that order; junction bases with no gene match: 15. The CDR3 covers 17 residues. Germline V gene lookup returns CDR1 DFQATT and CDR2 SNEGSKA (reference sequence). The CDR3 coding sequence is TGCAGTGCTAGTGGCCTAGCGGGGGGGAACCATCTCCGGACCCAGTACTTC. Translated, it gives CSASGLAGGNHLRTQYF.

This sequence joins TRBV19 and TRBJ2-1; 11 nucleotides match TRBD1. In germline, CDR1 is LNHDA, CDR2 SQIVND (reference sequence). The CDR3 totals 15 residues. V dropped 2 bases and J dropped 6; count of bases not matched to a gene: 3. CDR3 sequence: CASSIIGTGGNEQFF. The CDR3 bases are TGTGCCAGTAGTATAATCGGGACAGGGGGCAATGAGCAGTTCTTC.

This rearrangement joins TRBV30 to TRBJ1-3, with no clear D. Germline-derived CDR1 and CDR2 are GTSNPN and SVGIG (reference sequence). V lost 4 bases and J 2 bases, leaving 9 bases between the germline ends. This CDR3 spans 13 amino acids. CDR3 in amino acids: CAWNWETGNTIYF. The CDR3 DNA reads TGTGCCTGGAACTGGGAGACTGGAAACACCATATATTTT.

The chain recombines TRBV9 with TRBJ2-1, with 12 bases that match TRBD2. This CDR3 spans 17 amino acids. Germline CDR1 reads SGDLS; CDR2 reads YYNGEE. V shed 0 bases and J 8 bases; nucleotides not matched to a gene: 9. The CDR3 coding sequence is TGTGCCAGCAGCGTAGCCCTCCCTAGCGGGGGGGGTGATGAGCAGTTCTTC. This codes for CASSVALPSGGGDEQFF.

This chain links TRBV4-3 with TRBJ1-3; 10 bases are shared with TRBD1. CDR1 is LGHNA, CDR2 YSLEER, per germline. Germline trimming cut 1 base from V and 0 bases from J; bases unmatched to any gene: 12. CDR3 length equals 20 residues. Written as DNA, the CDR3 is TGCGCCAGCAGCCAAGTTCATATAAGGGGGACAGGGGACTCTGGAAACACCATATATTTT. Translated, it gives CASSQVHIRGTGDSGNTIYF.

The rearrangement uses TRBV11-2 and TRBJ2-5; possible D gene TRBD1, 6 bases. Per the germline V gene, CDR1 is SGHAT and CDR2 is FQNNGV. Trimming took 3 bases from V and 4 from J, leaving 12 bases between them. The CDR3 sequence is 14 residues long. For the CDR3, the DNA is TGTGCCAGCAGCTTGGGGGCTACGGCAGAGACCCAGTACTTC. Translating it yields CASSLGATAETQYF.

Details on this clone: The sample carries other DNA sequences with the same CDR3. CDR3 amino acids: CASSLPGDEQYF. CDR3 in DNA: TGTGCCAGCAGCTTGCCCGGGGACGAGCAGTACTTC. The J gene is TRBJ2-7, the V gene TRBV5-4; tentatively, D is TRBD2 (5 bases). The CDR3 runs 12 residues. Germline assignment: CDR1 SGHNT and CDR2 YYREEE (reference sequence). The V and J ends lost 1 base and 5 bases respectively, with 7 bases between them. Based on the CDR3 plus reference TRBV5-4 and TRBJ2-7, the full variable domain is ETGVTQSPTHLIKTRGQQVTLRCSSQSGHNTVSWYQQALGQGPQFIFQYYREEENGRGNFPPRFSGLQFPNYSSELNVNALELDDSALYLCASSLPGDEQYFGPGTRLTVT.

The CDR3 sequence is CASSQLAGSRETQYF. In nucleotides, the CDR3 is TGTGCCAGCAGCCAACTAGCGGGGAGTCGAGAGACCCAGTACTTC. The chain recombines TRBV3-1 (or the pseudogene TRBV3-2) with TRBJ2-5; 9 nucleotides line up with TRBD2. Losses at the gene ends were 2 bases for V and 4 bases for J; bases not matched to a gene: 5. Germline V gene data show CDR1 as LGHDT and CDR2 as YNNKEL (reference sequence). The CDR3 is made up of 15 amino acids.

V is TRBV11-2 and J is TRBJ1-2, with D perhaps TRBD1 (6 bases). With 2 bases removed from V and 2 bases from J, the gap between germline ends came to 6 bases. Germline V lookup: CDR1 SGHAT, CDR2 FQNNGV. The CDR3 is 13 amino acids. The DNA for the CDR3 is TGTGCCAGCAGCTTACAGGGGAACTATGGCTACACCTTC. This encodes CASSLQGNYGYTF.

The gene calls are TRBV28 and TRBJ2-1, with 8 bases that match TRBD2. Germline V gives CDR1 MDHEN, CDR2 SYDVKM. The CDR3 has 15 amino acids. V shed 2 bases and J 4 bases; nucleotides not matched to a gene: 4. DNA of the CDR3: TGTGCCAGCAGTTTACCCAGCGGGGGTTACAATGAGCAGTTCTTC. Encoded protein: CASSLPSGGYNEQFF. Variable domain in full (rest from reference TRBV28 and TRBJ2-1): DVKVTQSSRYLVKRTGEKVFLECVQDMDHENMFWYRQDPGLGLRLIYFSYDVKMKEKGDIPEGYSVSREKKERFSLILESASTNQTSMYLCASSLPSGGYNEQFFGPGTRLTVL.

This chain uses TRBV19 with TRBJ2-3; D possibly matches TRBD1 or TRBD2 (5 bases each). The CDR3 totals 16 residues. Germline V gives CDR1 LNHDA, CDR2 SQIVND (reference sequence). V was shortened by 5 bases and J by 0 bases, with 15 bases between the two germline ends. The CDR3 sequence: CASSLRDLSSTDTQYF. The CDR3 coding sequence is TGTGCCAGTAGTTTACGGGACCTCTCTAGCACAGATACGCAGTATTTT.

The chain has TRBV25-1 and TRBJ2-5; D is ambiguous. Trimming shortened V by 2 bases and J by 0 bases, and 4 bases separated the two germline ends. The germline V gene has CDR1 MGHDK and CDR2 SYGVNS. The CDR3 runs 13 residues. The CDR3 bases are TGTGCCAGCAGTGAAAGGTACCAAGAGACCCAGTACTTC. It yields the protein CASSERYQETQYF.

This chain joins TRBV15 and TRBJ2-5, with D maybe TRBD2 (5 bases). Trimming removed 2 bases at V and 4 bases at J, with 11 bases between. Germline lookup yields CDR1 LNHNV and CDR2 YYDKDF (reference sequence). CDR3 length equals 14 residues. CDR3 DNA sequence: TGTGCCACCAGCAGACTCTCCGAGGGAGAGACCCAGTACTTC. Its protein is CATSRLSEGETQYF. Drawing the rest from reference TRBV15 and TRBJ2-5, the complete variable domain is DAMVIQNPRYQVTQFGKPVTLSCSQTLNHNVMYWYQQKSSQAPKLLFHYYDKDFNNEADTPDNFQSRRPNTSFCFLDIRSPGLGDTAMYLCATSRLSEGETQYFGPGTRLLVL.

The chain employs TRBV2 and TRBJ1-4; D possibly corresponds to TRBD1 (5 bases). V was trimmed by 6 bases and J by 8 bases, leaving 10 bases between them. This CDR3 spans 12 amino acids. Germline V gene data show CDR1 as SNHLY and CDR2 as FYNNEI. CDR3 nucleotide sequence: TGTGCCAGCAGGGCGACAGAGGAAAAACTGTTTTTT. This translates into CASRATEEKLFF.

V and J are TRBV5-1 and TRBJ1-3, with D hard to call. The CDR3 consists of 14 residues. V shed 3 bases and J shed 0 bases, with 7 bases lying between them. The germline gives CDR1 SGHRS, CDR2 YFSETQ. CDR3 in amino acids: CASSSSISGNTIYF. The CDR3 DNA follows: TGCGCCAGCAGCTCCAGCATCTCTGGAAACACCATATATTTT.

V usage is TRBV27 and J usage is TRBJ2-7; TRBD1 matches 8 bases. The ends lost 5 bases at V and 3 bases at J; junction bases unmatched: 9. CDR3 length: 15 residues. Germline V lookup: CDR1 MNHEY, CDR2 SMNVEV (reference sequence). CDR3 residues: CASSPSTGAYYEQYF. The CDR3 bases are TGTGCCAGCAGTCCGTCGACAGGGGCGTACTACGAGCAGTACTTC.

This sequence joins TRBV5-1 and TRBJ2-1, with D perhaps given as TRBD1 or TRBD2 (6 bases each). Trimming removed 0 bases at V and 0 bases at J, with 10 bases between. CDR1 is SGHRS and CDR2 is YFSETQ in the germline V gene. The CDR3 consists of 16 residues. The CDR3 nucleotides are TGCGCCAGCAGCTTGGATCCGGGGGCCTCCTACAATGAGCAGTTCTTC. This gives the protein CASSLDPGASYNEQFF.

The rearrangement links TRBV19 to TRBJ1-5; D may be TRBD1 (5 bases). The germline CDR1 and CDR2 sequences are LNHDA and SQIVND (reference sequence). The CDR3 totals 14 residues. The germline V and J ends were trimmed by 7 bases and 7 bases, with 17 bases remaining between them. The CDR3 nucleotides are TGTGCCAGTACCAAACAGGCGTCGGGGCAGCCCCAGCATTTT. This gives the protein CASTKQASGQPQHF.

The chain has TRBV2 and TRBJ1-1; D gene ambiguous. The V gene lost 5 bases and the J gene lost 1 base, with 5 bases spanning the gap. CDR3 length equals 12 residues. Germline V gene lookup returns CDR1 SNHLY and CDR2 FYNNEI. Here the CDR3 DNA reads TGTGCCAGCAGTTTGGAGAACACTGAAGCTTTCTTT. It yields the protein CASSLENTEAFF.

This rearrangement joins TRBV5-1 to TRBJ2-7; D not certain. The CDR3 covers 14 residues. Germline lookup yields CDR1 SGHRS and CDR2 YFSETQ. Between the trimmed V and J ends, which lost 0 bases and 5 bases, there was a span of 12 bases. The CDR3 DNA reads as TGCGCCAGCAGCTTGGCCGGCAGAGGCGACGAGCAGTACTTC. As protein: CASSLAGRGDEQYF.

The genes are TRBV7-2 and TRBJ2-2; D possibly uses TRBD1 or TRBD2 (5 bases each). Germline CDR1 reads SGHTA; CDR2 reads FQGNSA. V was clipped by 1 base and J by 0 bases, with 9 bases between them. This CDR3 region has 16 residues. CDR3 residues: CASSLGLGANTGELFF. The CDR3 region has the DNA TGTGCCAGCAGCTTAGGTTTGGGGGCGAACACCGGGGAGCTGTTTTTT.

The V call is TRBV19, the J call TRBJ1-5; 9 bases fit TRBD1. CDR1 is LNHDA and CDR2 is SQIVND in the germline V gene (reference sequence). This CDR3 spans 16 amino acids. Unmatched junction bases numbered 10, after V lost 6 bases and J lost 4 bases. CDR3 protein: CASRGLGTGPNQPQHF. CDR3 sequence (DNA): TGTGCCAGTAGGGGACTTGGGACAGGGCCGAATCAGCCCCAGCATTTT.

The CDR3 DNA reads as TGTGCCAGCAGCGCTTCCCCGTCCCCAGAGACCCAGTACTTC. This sequence encodes CASSASPSPETQYF. The chain combines TRBV9 with TRBJ2-5; D gene uncertain. The V end lost 3 bases, the J end lost 4 bases, and 13 bases lay between the germline ends. Germline V gene lookup returns CDR1 SGDLS and CDR2 YYNGEE. The CDR3 covers 14 residues.

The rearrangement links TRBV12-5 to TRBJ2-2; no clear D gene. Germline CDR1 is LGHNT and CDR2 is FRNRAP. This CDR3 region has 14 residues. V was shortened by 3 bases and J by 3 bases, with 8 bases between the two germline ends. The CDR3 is CASGLGEDTGELFF. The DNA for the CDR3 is TGTGCTAGTGGTTTAGGCGAGGACACCGGGGAGCTGTTTTTT.

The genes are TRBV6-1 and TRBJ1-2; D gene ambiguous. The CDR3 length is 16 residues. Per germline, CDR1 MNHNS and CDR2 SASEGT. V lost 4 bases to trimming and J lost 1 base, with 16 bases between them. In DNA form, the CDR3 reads TGTGCCAGCAGTGCTCGAATACAGTCCTATAACTATGGCTACACCTTC. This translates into CASSARIQSYNYGYTF.

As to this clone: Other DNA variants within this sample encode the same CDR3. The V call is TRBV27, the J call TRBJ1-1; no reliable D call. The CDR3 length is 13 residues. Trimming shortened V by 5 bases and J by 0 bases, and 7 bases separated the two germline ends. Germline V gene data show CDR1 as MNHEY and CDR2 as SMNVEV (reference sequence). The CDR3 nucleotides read TGTGCCAGCAGTCTAGTATTGAACACTGAAGCTTTCTTT. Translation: CASSLVLNTEAFF.

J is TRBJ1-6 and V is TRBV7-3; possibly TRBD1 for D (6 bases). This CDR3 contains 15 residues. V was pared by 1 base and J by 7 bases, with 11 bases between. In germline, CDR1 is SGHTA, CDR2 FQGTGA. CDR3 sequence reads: CASSLITGWNSPLHF. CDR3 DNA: TGTGCCAGCAGCTTAATTACAGGGTGGAATTCACCCCTCCACTTT.

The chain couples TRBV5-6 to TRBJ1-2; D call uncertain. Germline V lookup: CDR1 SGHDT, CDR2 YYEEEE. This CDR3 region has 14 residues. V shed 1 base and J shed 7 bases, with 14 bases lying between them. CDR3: CASSLMRAVGGYTF. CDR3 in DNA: TGTGCCAGCAGCTTGATGAGGGCGGTCGGTGGCTACACCTTC.

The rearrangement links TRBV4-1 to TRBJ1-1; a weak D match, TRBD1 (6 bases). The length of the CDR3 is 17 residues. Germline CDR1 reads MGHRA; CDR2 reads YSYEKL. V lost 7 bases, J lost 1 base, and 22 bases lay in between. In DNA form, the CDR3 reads TGCGCCAGCATCCCCCGGGTAGGGGGGGTAGGGAACACTGAAGCTTTCTTT. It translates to CASIPRVGGVGNTEAFF.

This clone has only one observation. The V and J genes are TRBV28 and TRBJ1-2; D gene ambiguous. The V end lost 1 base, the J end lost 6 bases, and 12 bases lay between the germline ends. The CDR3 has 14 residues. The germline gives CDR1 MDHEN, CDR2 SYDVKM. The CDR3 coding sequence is TGTGCCAGCAGTTTATCGTCCCGGATGCATGGCTACACCTTC. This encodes CASSLSSRMHGYTF.